This TCR beta chain was documented in a study of shared clonotypes between healthy human individuals. The authors split each subset's genomic DNA evenly across several immunoSEQ plates. TCRdb's copy holds only in-frame clones and misses some; the assay was immunoSEQ multiplex PCR. The sample contains 450,000 to 500,000 clones, more than 65% of which appear only once. Sequenced material: PBMCs. The clonotype was recovered from a woman between 35 and 50 years old in good health. Some clones in this sample may be carry-over from other donors' samples.

The CDR3 DNA sequence: TGTGCCAGTAGTATAGAACTAGGGAGGGAGCTGTTTTTT. Its protein is CASSIELGRELFF. The chain combines TRBV19 with TRBJ2-2; D may be TRBD2 (5 bases). From germline, CDR1 is LNHDA and CDR2 SQIVND (reference sequence). The germline V and J ends were trimmed by 0 bases and 9 bases, with 8 bases remaining between them. This CDR3 spans 13 amino acids.